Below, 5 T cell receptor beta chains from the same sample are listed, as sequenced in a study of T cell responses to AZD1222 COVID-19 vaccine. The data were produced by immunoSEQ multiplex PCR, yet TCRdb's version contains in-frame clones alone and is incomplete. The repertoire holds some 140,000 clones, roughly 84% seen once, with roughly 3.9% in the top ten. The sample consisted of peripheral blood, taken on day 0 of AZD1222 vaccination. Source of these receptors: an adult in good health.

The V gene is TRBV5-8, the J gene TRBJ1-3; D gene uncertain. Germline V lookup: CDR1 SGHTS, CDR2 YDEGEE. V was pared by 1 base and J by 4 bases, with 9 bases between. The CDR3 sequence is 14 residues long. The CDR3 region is CASSLRAFGNTIYF. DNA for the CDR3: TGTGCCAGCAGCTTGAGGGCTTTCGGAAACACCATATATTTT.

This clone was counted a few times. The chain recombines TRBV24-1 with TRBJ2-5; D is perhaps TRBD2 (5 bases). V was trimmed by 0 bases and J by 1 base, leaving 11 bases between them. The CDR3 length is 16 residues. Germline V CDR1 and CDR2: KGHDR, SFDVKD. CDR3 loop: CATSDLRGPGQETQYF. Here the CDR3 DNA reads TGTGCCACCAGTGATTTGCGGGGTCCGGGCCAAGAGACCCAGTACTTC.

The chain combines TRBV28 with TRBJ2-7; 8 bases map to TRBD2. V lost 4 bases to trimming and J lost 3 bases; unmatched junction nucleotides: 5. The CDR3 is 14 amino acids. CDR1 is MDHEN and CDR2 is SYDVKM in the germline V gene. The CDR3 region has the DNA TGTGCCAGCAGTTCTCCGGGACTAGTCTACGAGCAGTACTTC. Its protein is CASSSPGLVYEQYF.

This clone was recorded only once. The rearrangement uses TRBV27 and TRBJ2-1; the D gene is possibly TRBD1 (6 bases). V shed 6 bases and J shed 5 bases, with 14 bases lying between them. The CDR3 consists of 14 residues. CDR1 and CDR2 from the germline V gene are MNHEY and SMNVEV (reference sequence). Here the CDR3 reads CASRGQTNNNEQFF. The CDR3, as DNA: TGTGCCAGCAGAGGACAGACGAATAACAATGAGCAGTTCTTC.

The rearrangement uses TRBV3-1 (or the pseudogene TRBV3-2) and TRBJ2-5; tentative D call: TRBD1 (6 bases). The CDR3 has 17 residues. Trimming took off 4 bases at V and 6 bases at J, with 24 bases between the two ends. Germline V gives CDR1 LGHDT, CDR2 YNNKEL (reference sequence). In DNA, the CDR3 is TGTGCCAGCAGCCTGACAGGCCTGACATCCAGGATAAAGACCCAGTACTTC. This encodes CASSLTGLTSRIKTQYF.